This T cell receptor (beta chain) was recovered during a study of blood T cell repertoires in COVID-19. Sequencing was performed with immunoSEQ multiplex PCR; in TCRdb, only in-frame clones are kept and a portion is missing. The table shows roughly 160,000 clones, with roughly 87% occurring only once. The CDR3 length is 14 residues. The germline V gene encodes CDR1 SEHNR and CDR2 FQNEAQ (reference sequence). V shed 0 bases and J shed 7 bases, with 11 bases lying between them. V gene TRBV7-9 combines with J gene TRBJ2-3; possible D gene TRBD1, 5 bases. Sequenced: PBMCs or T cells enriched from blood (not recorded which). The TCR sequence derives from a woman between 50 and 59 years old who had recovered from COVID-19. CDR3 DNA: TGTGCCAGCAGCTTAGCGACAGCGATTAATACGCAGTATTTT. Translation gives CASSLATAINTQYF.